The 24 T cell receptor beta chains listed next were all sequenced from one sample in a study of blood T cell repertoires in COVID-19. Sequencing used immunoSEQ multiplex PCR; TCRdb keeps in-frame clones, though not all of them. Among some 150,000 clones listed, more than 65% were seen once. Sample: peripheral blood. Receptor source: a woman older than 75 with acute or convalescent COVID-19.

This clone has only one observation. The chain combines TRBV19 with TRBJ1-5; the match to TRBD1 covers 10 bases. This CDR3 has 19 residues. Germline V lookup: CDR1 LNHDA, CDR2 SQIVND (reference sequence). Germline trimming cut 1 base from V and 0 bases from J; bases unmatched to any gene: 9. CDR3 bases: TGTGCCAGTAGTATAGGCGGGACAGGGGTGGAATATAGCAATCAGCCCCAGCATTTT. This encodes CASSIGGTGVEYSNQPQHF.

The chain combines TRBV10-3 with TRBJ2-2; 8 bases are a match to TRBD2. The V gene's germline CDR1 is ENHRY and CDR2 SYGVKD. The CDR3 contains 15 residues. V was clipped by 6 bases and J by 1 base; unmatched bases: 4. Written as DNA, the CDR3 is TGTGCCATCAGAACGACTAGCGTGAACACCGGGGAGCTGTTTTTT. This gives the protein CAIRTTSVNTGELFF.

The V and J genes are TRBV2 and TRBJ1-2, with 12 positions matching TRBD1. This CDR3 spans 15 amino acids. V gave up 4 bases and J gave up 4 bases; unmatched junction bases: 4. Germline CDR1 and CDR2: SNHLY and FYNNEI. CDR3 region: CASSGGTGGGYGYTF. As DNA, the CDR3 is TGTGCCAGCAGTGGAGGGACAGGGGGCGGCTATGGCTACACCTTC.

The V and J genes are TRBV28 and TRBJ1-2; TRBD1 matches 7 bases. From germline, CDR1 is MDHEN and CDR2 SYDVKM. The junction had 10 bases not matched to a gene; V was cut back by 10 bases and J by 8 bases. The CDR3 contains 12 residues. CDR3 in DNA: TGTGCCACCCTCAGGGGGACGCGAGGCTACACCTTC. This sequence encodes CATLRGTRGYTF.

The CDR3 DNA is TGTGCCAGCAGCCAAGTTTATAGCGGAATTTACCAAGAGACCCAGTACTTC. Amino acids: CASSQVYSGIYQETQYF. The V and J genes are TRBV14 and TRBJ2-5; a possible D gene is TRBD2 (6 bases). The CDR3 consists of 17 residues. Per germline, CDR1 SGHDN and CDR2 FVKESK. V lost 1 base to trimming and J lost 0 bases, with 15 bases between them.

About this clone: A junction boundary mismatches the germline segment, possibly from a read error. The rearrangement uses TRBV7-7 and TRBJ2-1; 7 nucleotides match TRBD2. This CDR3 is built from 15 residues. CDR1 SSHAT and CDR2 FNYEAQ come from the germline V gene (reference sequence). CDR3 bases: TGTGCTAGCAGCCTTGGGACTACTCCCAGCAATGAGCAGTTCTTC. Its translation: CASSLGTTPSNEQFF. Variable domain in full (rest from reference TRBV7-7 and TRBJ2-1): GAGVSQSPRYKVTKRGQDVTLRCDPISSHATLYWYQQALGQGPEFLTYFNYEAQPDKSGLPSDRFSAERPEGSISTLTIQRTEQRDSAMYRCASSLGTTPSNEQFFGPGTRLTVL.

The chain combines TRBV7-2 with TRBJ2-3, with 11 nucleotides matching TRBD2. V shed 0 bases, J shed 4 bases, and the junction held 0 bases outside the gene matches. Germline CDR1 SGHTA, CDR2 FQGNSA. The CDR3 is 15 residues long. CDR3 loop: CASSLASGGADTQYF. CDR3 coding DNA: TGTGCCAGCAGCTTAGCTAGCGGGGGGGCAGATACGCAGTATTTT.

The chain links TRBV7-2 to TRBJ2-2; TRBD1 matches at 7 bases. The V gene end was trimmed by 1 base and the J gene end by 6 bases; junction bases not matched to a gene: 8. This CDR3 spans 16 amino acids. The germline gives CDR1 SGHTA, CDR2 FQGNSA. The CDR3 loop is CASSLGRRGYPGELFF. CDR3 DNA: TGTGCCAGCAGCTTAGGGCGCAGGGGGTACCCCGGGGAGCTGTTTTTT.

The genes are TRBV30 and TRBJ1-6, with 7 bases lining up with TRBD1. The junction had 5 bases not matched to a gene; V was cut back by 5 bases and J by 4 bases. Germline-derived CDR1 and CDR2 are GTSNPN and SVGIG (reference sequence). The CDR3 length is 14 residues. As DNA, the CDR3 is TGTGCCTGGGACAGGGCGGATTATAATTCACCCCTCCACTTT. Its translation: CAWDRADYNSPLHF.

This clone showed up just once. The chain uses TRBV6-4 and TRBJ2-3; TRBD1 matches at 10 bases. CDR3 size: 14 residues. Unmatched junction bases numbered 6, after V lost 6 bases and J lost 6 bases. The germline gives CDR1 MRHNA, CDR2 SNTAGT. The CDR3 bases are TGTGCCAGCAGCGAGGGACAGGGGCAGGATACGCAGTATTTT. Translating it yields CASSEGQGQDTQYF.

The chain carries TRBV5-1 and TRBJ2-7, with 8 bases identical to TRBD1. The J segment lost 4 bases and the V segment lost 2 bases, leaving 5 bases of the junction unmatched. The CDR3 length is 14 residues. CDR1 SGHRS and CDR2 YFSETQ come from the germline V gene. The CDR3 nucleotides read TGCGCCAGCAGCTTAACAGGGGGGAAATACGAGCAGTACTTC. Its translation is CASSLTGGKYEQYF.

V usage is TRBV28 and J usage is TRBJ1-2, with 8 bases lining up with TRBD1. Germline CDR1 and CDR2: MDHEN and SYDVKM. V was clipped by 1 base and J by 5 bases; unmatched bases: 6. This CDR3 contains 15 residues. In nucleotides, the CDR3 is TGTGCCAGCAGTTTATCAGGACAGGGTCGGTATGGCTACACCTTC. Its protein is CASSLSGQGRYGYTF.

The table lists this clone with a few counts. The chain is built from TRBV19 and TRBJ2-1, with D perhaps TRBD1 (6 bases). The CDR3 spans 14 residues. Germline lookup yields CDR1 LNHDA and CDR2 SQIVND (reference sequence). Trimming pared 6 bases from V and 3 bases from J, leaving 12 bases between. The CDR3 here is CASREQGFYNEQFF. In DNA form, the CDR3 reads TGTGCCAGTAGAGAACAGGGCTTCTACAATGAGCAGTTCTTC.

The V gene is TRBV3-1 (or the pseudogene TRBV3-2), the J gene TRBJ1-3; possibly TRBD1 for D (6 bases). The germline V gene has CDR1 LGHDT and CDR2 YNNKEL (reference sequence). Trimming took off 3 bases at V and 0 bases at J, with 15 bases between the two ends. The CDR3 totals 17 residues. The CDR3 nucleotides read TGTGCCAGCAGCCAGTCCAGGGGTCAGAGCTCTGGAAACACCATATATTTT. This codes for CASSQSRGQSSGNTIYF.

The chain recombines TRBV6-5 with TRBJ1-2; tentatively, D is TRBD1 (6 bases). Deletions cut 4 bases from V and 0 bases from J, with 12 bases between. This CDR3 is built from 15 residues. Per germline, CDR1 MNHEY and CDR2 SVGAGI. In DNA, the CDR3 is TGTGCCAGCAGTTGGACAGCACGTTCTAACTATGGCTACACCTTC. Translated, it gives CASSWTARSNYGYTF.

V gene TRBV5-5 combines with J gene TRBJ2-1; 9 nucleotides match TRBD2. This CDR3 spans 14 amino acids. The V and J ends lost 4 bases and 5 bases, in that order; junction bases with no gene match: 4. Germline loops: CDR1 SGHKS, CDR2 YYEKEE (reference sequence). This CDR3 reads CASSPGLANNEQFF. The CDR3 nucleotides read TGTGCCAGCAGCCCGGGACTAGCTAACAATGAGCAGTTCTTC.

V gene TRBV9 combines with J gene TRBJ1-5, with 7 nucleotides matching TRBD1. V was clipped by 4 bases and J by 7 bases; unmatched bases: 11. This CDR3 has 15 amino acids. Germline V gene data show CDR1 as SGDLS and CDR2 as YYNGEE. The CDR3, as DNA: TGTGCCAGCAGCACCTCCCCGACAGGGAACCAGCCCCAGCATTTT. Translation gives CASSTSPTGNQPQHF.

The V call is TRBV5-1, the J call TRBJ1-1; no clear D. V was pared by 1 base and J by 5 bases, with 9 bases between. This CDR3 has 13 residues. From germline, CDR1 is SGHRS and CDR2 YFSETQ. The DNA of the CDR3 is TGCGCCAGCAGCTTGATGGGGAGGACTGAAGCTTTCTTT. Translated: CASSLMGRTEAFF.

The chain employs TRBV3-1 (or the pseudogene TRBV3-2) and TRBJ2-3; TRBD2 matches at 9 bases. V lost 2 bases, J lost 5 bases, and 8 bases stayed unmatched. The germline CDR1 and CDR2 sequences are LGHDT and YNNKEL (reference sequence). The CDR3 has 16 amino acids. In DNA form, the CDR3 reads TGTGCCAGCAGCCAATTGACTAGCGGACGGGGAGATACGCAGTATTTT. Protein product: CASSQLTSGRGDTQYF.

V usage is TRBV4-1 and J usage is TRBJ2-7; tentatively, D is TRBD2 (6 bases). Germline V CDR1 and CDR2: MGHRA, YSYEKL. The ends were cut back, 2 bases at V and 1 base at J, with 15 bases in the middle. CDR3 length: 16 residues. The CDR3 sequence is CASSQPERRGSYEQYF. The CDR3 nucleotides are TGCGCCAGCAGCCAACCCGAGCGGAGGGGATCCTACGAGCAGTACTTC.

The J gene is TRBJ2-4, the V gene TRBV30, with 8 bases that match TRBD1. The CDR3 loop spans 14 amino acids. After removal of 2 bases from V and 6 bases from J, the junction contained 6 bases not matched to a gene. Per the germline V gene, CDR1 is GTSNPN and CDR2 is SVGIG (reference sequence). Here the CDR3 DNA reads TGTGCCTGGAGTCAGGACAGGGTCGGAAACATTCAGTACTTC. It codes for CAWSQDRVGNIQYF.

This clone was found a few times. The genes are TRBV6-6 and TRBJ2-7, with 10 bases identical to TRBD2. The CDR3 is 15 amino acids. The J segment lost 2 bases and the V segment lost 10 bases, leaving 11 bases of the junction unmatched. Germline V gene sequence: CDR1 MNHNY, CDR2 SVGAGI (reference sequence). The chain's CDR3 is CATLKALAGAYEQYF. CDR3 nucleotides: TGTGCCACCCTAAAGGCCCTAGCGGGGGCCTACGAGCAGTACTTC.

The chain couples TRBV3-1 (or the pseudogene TRBV3-2) to TRBJ2-5; TRBD1 aligns across 10 bases. J lost 2 bases, V lost 4 bases, and 10 bases had no gene match. Germline V CDR1 and CDR2: LGHDT, YNNKEL (reference sequence). The CDR3 consists of 17 residues. CDR3 coding DNA: TGTGCCAGCAGCCTGAAGGGACAGGGGAGACGGCAAGAGACCCAGTACTTC. Its protein product is CASSLKGQGRRQETQYF.

This clone was seen a single time. V gene TRBV5-1 combines with J gene TRBJ2-1; 7 nucleotides match TRBD1. The CDR3 consists of 15 residues. The germline V gene has CDR1 SGHRS and CDR2 YFSETQ. The V gene end was trimmed by 4 bases and the J gene end by 1 base; junction bases not matched to a gene: 5. The CDR3 reads CASSPQGVSYNEQFF. The CDR3 bases are TGCGCCAGCAGCCCCCAGGGGGTATCCTACAATGAGCAGTTCTTC.